Listed below are T cell receptor beta chains from one sample, sequenced in a study of cytomegalovirus exposure and HLA in healthy donors. The table came from immunoSEQ multiplex PCR; TCRdb's copy has only in-frame clones and leaves some out. The table includes roughly 100,000 clones, approximately 72% detected once. Specimen: PBMCs. The receptors shown here come from a woman aged 40-49 years in good health and CMV-seronegative. Both conserved end residues are part of each CDR3. A D gene is named only where the DNA matches it firmly. Some rows mark clone size as missing; the rest say once, few, many or name a class of expanded clone.

abundance: -
v_gene: TRBV6-5
d_gene: TRBD2
j_gene: TRBJ2-7
CDR3aa: CASSYSSGSAYEQYF
CDR3nt: TGTGCCAGCAGTTACTCTAGCGGGAGTGCCTACGAGCAGTACTTC

abundance: -
v_gene: TRBV14
d_gene: TRBD1
j_gene: TRBJ1-2
CDR3aa: CASSQRTGEGYTF
CDR3nt: TGTGCCAGCAGCCAACGGACAGGGGAAGGCTACACCTTC

abundance: -
v_gene: TRBV5-1
d_gene: TRBD2
j_gene: TRBJ2-1
CDR3aa: CASSLTIAGEMYNEQFF
CDR3nt: TGCGCCAGCAGCTTGACAATAGCGGGAGAGATGTACAATGAGCAGTTCTTC

abundance: -
v_gene: TRBV4-2
d_gene: -
j_gene: TRBJ2-2
CDR3aa: CASSQEGGAGELFF
CDR3nt: TGTGCCAGCAGCCAAGAGGGTGGGGCTGGGGAGCTGTTTTTT

abundance: -
v_gene: TRBV9
d_gene: -
j_gene: TRBJ2-5
CDR3aa: CASSVDPGRQETQYF
CDR3nt: TGTGCCAGCAGCGTGGATCCAGGGAGGCAAGAGACCCAGTACTTC

abundance: -
v_gene: TRBV27
d_gene: -
j_gene: TRBJ1-2
CDR3aa: CASSLPSVLYGYTF
CDR3nt: TGTGCCAGCAGTTTACCCTCGGTCCTATATGGCTACACCTTC

abundance: -
v_gene: TRBV7-2
d_gene: -
j_gene: TRBJ2-2
CDR3aa: CASSLGTPTLPTGELFF
CDR3nt: TGTGCCAGCAGCTTGGGGACACCAACACTTCCCACCGGGGAGCTGTTTTTT

abundance: -
v_gene: TRBV30
d_gene: -
j_gene: TRBJ2-7
CDR3aa: CAWSIGGEQYF
CDR3nt: TGTGCCTGGAGTATAGGGGGCGAGCAGTACTTC

abundance: -
v_gene: TRBV9
d_gene: TRBD1
j_gene: TRBJ1-3
CDR3aa: CASSGTGLSSGNTIYF
CDR3nt: TGTGCCAGCAGCGGGACAGGGTTGAGCTCTGGAAACACCATATATTTT

abundance: -
v_gene: TRBV5-1
d_gene: TRBD1
j_gene: TRBJ2-2
CDR3aa: CASSLEGQLTGELFF
CDR3nt: TGCGCCAGCAGCTTAGAGGGACAGTTGACCGGGGAGCTGTTTTTT

abundance: once
v_gene: TRBV6-4
d_gene: -
j_gene: TRBJ2-3
CDR3aa: CASSVDRTTDTQYF
CDR3nt: TGTGCCAGCAGTGTGGACAGAACCACAGATACGCAGTATTTT

abundance: -
v_gene: TRBV7-3
d_gene: TRBD1
j_gene: TRBJ2-3
CDR3aa: CASSFTTTGAVDTQYF
CDR3nt: TGTGCCAGCAGCTTTACAACGACAGGGGCGGTGGATACGCAGTATTTT

abundance: -
v_gene: TRBV29-1
d_gene: -
j_gene: TRBJ2-5
CDR3aa: CSVGYGGGGTQYF
CDR3nt: TGCAGCGTTGGTTACGGGGGTGGGGGGACCCAGTACTTC

abundance: -
v_gene: TRBV7-9
d_gene: TRBD1
j_gene: TRBJ2-5
CDR3aa: CASSLSAGQGFETQYF
CDR3nt: TGTGCCAGCAGCTTAAGTGCAGGACAGGGGTTCGAGACCCAGTACTTC